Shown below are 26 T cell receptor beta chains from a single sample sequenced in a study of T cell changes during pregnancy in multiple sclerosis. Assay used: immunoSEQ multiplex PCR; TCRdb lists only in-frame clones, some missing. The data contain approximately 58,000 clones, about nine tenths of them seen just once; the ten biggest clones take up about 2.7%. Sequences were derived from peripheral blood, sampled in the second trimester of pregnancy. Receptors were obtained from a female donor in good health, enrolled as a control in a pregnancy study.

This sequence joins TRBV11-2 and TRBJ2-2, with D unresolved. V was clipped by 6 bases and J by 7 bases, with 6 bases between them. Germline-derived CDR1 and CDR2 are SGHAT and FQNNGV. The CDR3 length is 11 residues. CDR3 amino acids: CASRFRGELFF. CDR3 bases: TGTGCCAGCAGGTTCCGCGGGGAGCTGTTTTTT.

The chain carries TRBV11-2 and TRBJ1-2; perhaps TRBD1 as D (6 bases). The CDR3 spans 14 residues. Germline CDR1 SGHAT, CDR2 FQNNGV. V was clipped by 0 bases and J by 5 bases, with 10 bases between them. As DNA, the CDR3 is TGTGCCAGCAGCTTAGAGAGGGGGAAATATGGCTACACCTTC. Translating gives CASSLERGKYGYTF.

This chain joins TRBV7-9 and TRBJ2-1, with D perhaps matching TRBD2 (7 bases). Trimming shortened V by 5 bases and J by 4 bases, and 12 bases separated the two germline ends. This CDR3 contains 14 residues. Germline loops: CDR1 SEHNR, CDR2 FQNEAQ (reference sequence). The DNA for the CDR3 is TGTGCCAGCAGCGTTAGGGGGGGTTACAATGAGCAGTTCTTC. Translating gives CASSVRGGYNEQFF.

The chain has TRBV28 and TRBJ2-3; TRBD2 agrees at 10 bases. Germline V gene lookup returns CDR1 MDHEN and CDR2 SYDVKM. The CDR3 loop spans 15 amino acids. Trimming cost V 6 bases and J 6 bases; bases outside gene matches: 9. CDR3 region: CASRPPSGSRDTQYF. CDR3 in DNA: TGTGCCAGCAGACCTCCTAGCGGGAGTCGCGATACGCAGTATTTT.

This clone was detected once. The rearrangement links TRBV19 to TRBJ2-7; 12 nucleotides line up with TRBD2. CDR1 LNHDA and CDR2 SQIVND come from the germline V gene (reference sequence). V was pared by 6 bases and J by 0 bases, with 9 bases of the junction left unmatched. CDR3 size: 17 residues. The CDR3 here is CASSQTSGSLPSYEQYF. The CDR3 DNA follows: TGTGCCAGTAGCCAGACTAGCGGGAGTCTCCCCTCCTACGAGCAGTACTTC.

DNA for the CDR3: TGTGCCAGCAGCTTACTAGCGGGATACAATGAGCAGTTCTTC. Its protein is CASSLLAGYNEQFF. The rearrangement uses TRBV7-9 and TRBJ2-1, with TRBD2 matching 9 bases. This CDR3 is 14 amino acids long. Trimming took 2 bases from V and 4 from J; bases not matched to a gene: 0. CDR1 is SEHNR and CDR2 is FQNEAQ in the germline V gene (reference sequence).

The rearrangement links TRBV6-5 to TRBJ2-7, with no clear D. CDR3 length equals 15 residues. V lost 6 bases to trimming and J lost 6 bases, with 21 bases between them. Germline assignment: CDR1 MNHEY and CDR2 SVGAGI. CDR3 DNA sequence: TGTGCCAGCAGACCCTCGACTGCCGTACATTTCGAGCAGTACTTC. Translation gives CASRPSTAVHFEQYF.

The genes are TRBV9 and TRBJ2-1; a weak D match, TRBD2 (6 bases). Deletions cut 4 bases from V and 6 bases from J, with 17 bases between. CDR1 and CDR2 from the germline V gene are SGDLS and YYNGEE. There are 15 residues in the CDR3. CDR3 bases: TGTGCCAGCAGCCCGACTAGTAGCCTCCTCAATGAGCAGTTCTTC. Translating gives CASSPTSSLLNEQFF.

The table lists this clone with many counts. CDR3 region: CAWSVDTGGYNEQFF. The CDR3 nucleotides are TGTGCCTGGAGTGTAGACACCGGGGGGTATAATGAGCAGTTCTTC. V is TRBV30 and J is TRBJ2-1, with 7 bases fitting TRBD2. Germline-derived CDR1 and CDR2 are GTSNPN and SVGIG (reference sequence). This CDR3 is 15 amino acids long. With V trimmed by 0 bases and J by 7 bases, 9 bases remained unmatched.

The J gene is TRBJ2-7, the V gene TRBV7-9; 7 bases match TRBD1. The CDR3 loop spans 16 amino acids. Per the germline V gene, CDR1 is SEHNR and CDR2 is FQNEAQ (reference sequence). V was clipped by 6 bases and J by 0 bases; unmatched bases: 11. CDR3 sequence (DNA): TGTGCCAGCAGGCAAGGGACAGCGGATAGCTCCTACGAGCAGTACTTC. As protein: CASRQGTADSSYEQYF. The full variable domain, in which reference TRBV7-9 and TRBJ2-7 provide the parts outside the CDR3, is DTGVSQNPRHKITKRGQNVTFRCDPISEHNRLYWYRQTLGQGPEFLTYFQNEAQLEKSRLLSDRFSAERPKGSFSTLEIQRTEQGDSAMYLCASRQGTADSSYEQYFGPGTRLTVT.

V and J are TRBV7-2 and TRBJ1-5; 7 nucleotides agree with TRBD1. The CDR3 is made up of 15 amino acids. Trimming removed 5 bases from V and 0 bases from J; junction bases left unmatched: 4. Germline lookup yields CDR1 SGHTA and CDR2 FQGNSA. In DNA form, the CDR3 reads TGTGCCAGCAGCATGACAGGGAATAGCAATCAGCCCCAGCATTTT. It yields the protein CASSMTGNSNQPQHF.

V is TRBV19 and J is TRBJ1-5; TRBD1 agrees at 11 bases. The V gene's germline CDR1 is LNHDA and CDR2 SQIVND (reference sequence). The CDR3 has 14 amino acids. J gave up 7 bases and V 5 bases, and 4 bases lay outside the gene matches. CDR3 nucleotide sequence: TGTGCCAGTAGTCTAGGACAGGGGGCCCAGCCCCAGCATTTT. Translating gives CASSLGQGAQPQHF.

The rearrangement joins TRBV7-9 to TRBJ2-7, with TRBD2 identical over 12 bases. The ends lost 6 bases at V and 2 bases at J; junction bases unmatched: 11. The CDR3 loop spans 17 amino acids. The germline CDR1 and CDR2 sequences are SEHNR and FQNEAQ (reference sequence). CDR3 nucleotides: TGTGCCAGCAGTCCTATTCTAGCGGGAGGGGGGGCCTACGAGCAGTACTTC. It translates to CASSPILAGGGAYEQYF.

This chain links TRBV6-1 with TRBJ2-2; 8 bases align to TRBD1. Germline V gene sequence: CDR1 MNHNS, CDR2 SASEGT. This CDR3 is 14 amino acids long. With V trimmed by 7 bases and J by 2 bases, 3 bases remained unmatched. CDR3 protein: CASTGGYNTGELFF. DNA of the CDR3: TGTGCCAGCACAGGGGGCTATAACACCGGGGAGCTGTTTTTT.

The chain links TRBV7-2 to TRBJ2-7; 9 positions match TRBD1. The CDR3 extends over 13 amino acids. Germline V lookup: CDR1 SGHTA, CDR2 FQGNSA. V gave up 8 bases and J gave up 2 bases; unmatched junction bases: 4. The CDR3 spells CASSRTGAYEQYF. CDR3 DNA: TGTGCCAGCTCAAGGACAGGGGCCTACGAGCAGTACTTC.

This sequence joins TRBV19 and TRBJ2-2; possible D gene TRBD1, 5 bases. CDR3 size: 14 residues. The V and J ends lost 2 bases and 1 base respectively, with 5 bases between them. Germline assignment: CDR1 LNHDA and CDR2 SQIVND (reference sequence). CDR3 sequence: CASSITGNTGELFF. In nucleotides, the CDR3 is TGTGCCAGTAGTATAACAGGGAACACCGGGGAGCTGTTTTTT.

The CDR3 DNA reads as TGTGCCAGCAGCCCGCGGACTAGCGGGCTATCAGAGACCCAGTACTTC. It specifies CASSPRTSGLSETQYF. This chain connects TRBV7-8 to TRBJ2-5, with 11 positions matching TRBD2. Germline assignment: CDR1 SGHVS and CDR2 FQNEAQ. Trimming took 5 bases from V and 4 from J; bases not matched to a gene: 9. This CDR3 is built from 16 residues.

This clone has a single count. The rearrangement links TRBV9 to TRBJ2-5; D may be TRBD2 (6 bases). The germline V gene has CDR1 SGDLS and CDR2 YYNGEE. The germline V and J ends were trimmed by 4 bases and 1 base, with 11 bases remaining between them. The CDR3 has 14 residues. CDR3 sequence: CASSSAGPQETQYF. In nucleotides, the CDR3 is TGTGCCAGCAGCTCTGCGGGGCCCCAAGAGACCCAGTACTTC.

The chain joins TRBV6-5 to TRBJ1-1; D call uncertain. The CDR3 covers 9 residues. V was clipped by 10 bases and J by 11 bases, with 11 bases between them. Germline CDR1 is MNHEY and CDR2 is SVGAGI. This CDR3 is CATTRSAFF. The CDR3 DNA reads TGTGCCACGACACGCTCCGCTTTCTTT.

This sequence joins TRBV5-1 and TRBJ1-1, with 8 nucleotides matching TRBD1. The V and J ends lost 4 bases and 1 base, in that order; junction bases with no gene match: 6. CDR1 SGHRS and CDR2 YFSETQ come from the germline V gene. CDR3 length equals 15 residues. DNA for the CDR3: TGCGCCAGCAGCGGGAGACAGGGGCCGAACACTGAAGCTTTCTTT. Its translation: CASSGRQGPNTEAFF.

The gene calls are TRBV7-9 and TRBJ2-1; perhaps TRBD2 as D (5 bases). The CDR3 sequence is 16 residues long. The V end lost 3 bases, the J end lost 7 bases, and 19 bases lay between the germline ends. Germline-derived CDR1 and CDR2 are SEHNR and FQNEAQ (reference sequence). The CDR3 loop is CASSFLKGAGTNEQFF. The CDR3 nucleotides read TGTGCCAGCAGCTTCCTTAAGGGAGCTGGAACGAATGAGCAGTTCTTC.

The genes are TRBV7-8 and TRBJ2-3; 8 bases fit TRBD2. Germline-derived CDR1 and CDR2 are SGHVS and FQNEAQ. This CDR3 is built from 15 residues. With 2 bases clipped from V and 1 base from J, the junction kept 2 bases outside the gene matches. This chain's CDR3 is CASSLRGGGTDTQYF. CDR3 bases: TGTGCCAGCAGCTTACGGGGGGGAGGCACAGATACGCAGTATTTT. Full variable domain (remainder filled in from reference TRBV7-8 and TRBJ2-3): GAGVSQSPRYKVAKRGQDVALRCDPISGHVSLFWYQQALGQGPEFLTYFQNEAQLDKSGLPSDRFFAERPEGSVSTLKIQRTQQEDSAVYLCASSLRGGGTDTQYFGPGTRLTVL.

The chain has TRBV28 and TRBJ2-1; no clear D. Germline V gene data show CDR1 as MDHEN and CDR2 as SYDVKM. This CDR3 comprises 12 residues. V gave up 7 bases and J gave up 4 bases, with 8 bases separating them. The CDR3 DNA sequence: TGTGCCAGCACCTCCCCGTACAATGAGCAGTTCTTC. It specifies CASTSPYNEQFF.

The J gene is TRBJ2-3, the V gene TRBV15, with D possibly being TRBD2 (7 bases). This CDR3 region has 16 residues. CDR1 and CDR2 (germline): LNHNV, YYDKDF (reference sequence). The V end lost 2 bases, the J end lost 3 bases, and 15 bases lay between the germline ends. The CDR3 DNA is TGTGCCACCAGCAGAAAGTCTAGGGGGGGGACAGATACGCAGTATTTT. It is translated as CATSRKSRGGTDTQYF.

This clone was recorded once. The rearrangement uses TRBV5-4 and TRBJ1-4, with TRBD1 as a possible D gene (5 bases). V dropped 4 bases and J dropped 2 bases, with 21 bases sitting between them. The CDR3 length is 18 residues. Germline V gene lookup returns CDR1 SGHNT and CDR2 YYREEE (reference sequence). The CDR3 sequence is CASSQDGGGRWTNEKLFF. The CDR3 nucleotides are TGTGCCAGCAGCCAAGACGGGGGGGGAAGGTGGACTAATGAAAAACTGTTTTTT.

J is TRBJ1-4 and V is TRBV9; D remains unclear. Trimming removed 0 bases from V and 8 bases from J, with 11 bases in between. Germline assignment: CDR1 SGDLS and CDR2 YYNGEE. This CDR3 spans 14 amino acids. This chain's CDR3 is CASSVGTQREKLFF. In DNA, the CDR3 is TGTGCCAGCAGCGTAGGGACTCAGAGGGAAAAACTGTTTTTT.